This T cell receptor beta chain was captured in a study of regulatory T cells in long-lasting Graves disease. CDR1 and CDR2 (germline): MNHNS, SASEGT. The V end was cut by 2 bases, the J end by 5 bases, with 10 bases between. The CDR3 has 14 residues. For TCR beta, libraries came from iRepertoire HTBI primers and Arm-PCR of CDR3 regions. TCRdb itself ran the multiplex PCR reads through MiXCR, one entry per CDR3 protein. This sample has about 620,000 distinct CDR3 sequences, with around 17% found just once. The time point denotes: newly diagnosed GD, antithyroid drugs for less than 3 months. RNA extracted from PBMCs served as the sequencing template. This clonotype has ten or more counts. The same sample was also used in a study of T cells in Graves' hyperthyroidism and ophthalmopathy.

This clonotype was sampled from a young woman with Graves disease. V usage is TRBV6-1 and J usage is TRBJ1-5; a possible D gene is TRBD1 (5 bases). Source: peripheral blood mononuclear cells (PBMCs), taken at new diagnosis, from a patient treated with antithyroid drugs. In DNA, the CDR3 is TGTGCCAGCAGTGAATGGGACCGTGATCAGCCCCAGCATTTT. Protein sequence: CASSEWDRDQPQHF.